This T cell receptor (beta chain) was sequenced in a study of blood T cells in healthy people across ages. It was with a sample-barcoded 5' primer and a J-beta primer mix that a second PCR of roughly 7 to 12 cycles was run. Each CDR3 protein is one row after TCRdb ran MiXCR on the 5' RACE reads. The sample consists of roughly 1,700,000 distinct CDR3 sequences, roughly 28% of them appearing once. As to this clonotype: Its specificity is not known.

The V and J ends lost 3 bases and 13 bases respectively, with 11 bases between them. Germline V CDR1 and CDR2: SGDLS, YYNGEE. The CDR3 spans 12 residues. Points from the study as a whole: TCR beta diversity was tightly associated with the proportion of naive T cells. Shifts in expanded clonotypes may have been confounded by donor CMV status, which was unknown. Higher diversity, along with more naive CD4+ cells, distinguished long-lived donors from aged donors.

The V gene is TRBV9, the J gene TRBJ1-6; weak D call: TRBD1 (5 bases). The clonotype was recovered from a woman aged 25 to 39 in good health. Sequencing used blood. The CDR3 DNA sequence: TGTGCCAGCAGCGCGCCCGAGGGGCCCCTCCACTTT. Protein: CASSAPEGPLHF.